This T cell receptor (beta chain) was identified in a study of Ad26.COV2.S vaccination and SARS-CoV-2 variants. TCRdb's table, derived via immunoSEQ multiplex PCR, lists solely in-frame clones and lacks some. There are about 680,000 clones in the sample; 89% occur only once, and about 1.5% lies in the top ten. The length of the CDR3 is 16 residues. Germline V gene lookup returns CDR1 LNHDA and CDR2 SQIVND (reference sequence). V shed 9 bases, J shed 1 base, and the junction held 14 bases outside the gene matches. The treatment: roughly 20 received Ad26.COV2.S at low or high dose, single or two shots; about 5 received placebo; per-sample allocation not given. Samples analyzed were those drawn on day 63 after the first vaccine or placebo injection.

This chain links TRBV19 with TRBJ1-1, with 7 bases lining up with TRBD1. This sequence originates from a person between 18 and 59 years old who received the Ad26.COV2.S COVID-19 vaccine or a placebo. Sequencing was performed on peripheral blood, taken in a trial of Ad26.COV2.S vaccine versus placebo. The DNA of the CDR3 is TGTGCCAGCCATCAGGGGGGGCTAGGTGGGAACACTGAAGCTTTCTTT. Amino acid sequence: CASHQGGLGGNTEAFF.